A single sample gave rise to the 28 T cell receptor beta chains below, sequenced in a study of early stage breast cancer tumors. Profiling relied on immunoSEQ multiplex PCR, and the TCRdb table lists in-frame clones only, not all of them. The sample has about 70,000 clones; 65% to 85% are singletons. The sample consisted of blood. Receptors originate from a person aged 35-50 years with breast cancer.

The chain is built from TRBV19 and TRBJ1-4; a weak D match, TRBD1 (6 bases). The germline V gene has CDR1 LNHDA and CDR2 SQIVND (reference sequence). The CDR3 runs 15 residues. V dropped 6 bases and J dropped 7 bases, with 18 bases sitting between them. The DNA for the CDR3 is TGTGCCAGTAGCCTCCTGTTACCGGGGGCTGAAAAACTGTTTTTT. Translating gives CASSLLLPGAEKLFF. The whole variable domain, remainder taken from reference TRBV19 and TRBJ1-4, is DGGITQSPKYLFRKEGQNVTLSCEQNLNHDAMYWYRQDPGQGLRLIYYSQIVNDFQKGDIAEGYSVSREKKESFPLTVTSAQKNPTAFYLCASSLLLPGAEKLFFGSGTQLSVL.

The genes are TRBV5-4 and TRBJ2-5; 7 positions match TRBD1. The CDR3 has 14 amino acids. CDR1 is SGHNT, CDR2 YYREEE, per germline (reference sequence). J lost 2 bases, V lost 2 bases, and 3 bases had no gene match. In DNA, the CDR3 is TGTGCCAGCAGCTTTGACAGGGCTCAAGAGACCCAGTACTTC. This sequence encodes CASSFDRAQETQYF.

This sequence joins TRBV7-6 and TRBJ2-3; D may be TRBD2 (5 bases). V shed 1 base and J shed 0 bases, with 14 bases lying between them. This CDR3 comprises 17 residues. Per the germline V gene, CDR1 is SGHVS and CDR2 is FNYEAQ. CDR3 sequence reads: CASSLEVLASSTDTQYF. CDR3 coding DNA: TGTGCCAGCAGCTTAGAGGTTCTAGCTTCTAGCACAGATACGCAGTATTTT.

J is TRBJ1-1 and V is TRBV7-9; D might be TRBD1 (5 bases). The CDR3 is 13 residues long. Trimming stripped 8 bases from V and 1 base from J, with 11 bases between. Germline CDR1 and CDR2: SEHNR and FQNEAQ (reference sequence). For the CDR3, the DNA is TGTGCCAGCGAAGGACAATCGAACACTGAAGCTTTCTTT. It yields the protein CASEGQSNTEAFF.

The chain recombines TRBV7-9 with TRBJ1-1, with TRBD1 matching over 8 bases. The CDR3 totals 14 residues. V gave up 5 bases and J gave up 5 bases; unmatched junction bases: 7. Germline V gives CDR1 SEHNR, CDR2 FQNEAQ (reference sequence). CDR3 amino acids: CASSNRQGWTEAFF. In DNA, the CDR3 is TGTGCCAGCAGCAACCGACAGGGGTGGACTGAAGCTTTCTTT. The variable domain in full, completed from reference TRBV7-9 and TRBJ1-1, reads DTGVSQNPRHKITKRGQNVTFRCDPISEHNRLYWYRQTLGQGPEFLTYFQNEAQLEKSRLLSDRFSAERPKGSFSTLEIQRTEQGDSAMYLCASSNRQGWTEAFFGQGTRLTVV.

The rearrangement links TRBV12-5 to TRBJ2-2; D gene uncertain. V lost 1 base and J lost 1, with 4 bases in between. CDR1 is LGHNT and CDR2 is FRNRAP in the germline V gene. This CDR3 spans 14 amino acids. In nucleotides, the CDR3 is TGTGCTAGTGGTTTGGGACTGAACACCGGGGAGCTGTTTTTT. It codes for CASGLGLNTGELFF.

The sample holds a few counts of this clone. J is TRBJ2-6 and V is TRBV7-9; 7 positions match TRBD1. V lost 5 bases, J lost 2 bases, and 3 bases stayed unmatched. The germline V gene encodes CDR1 SEHNR and CDR2 FQNEAQ (reference sequence). The CDR3 extends over 15 amino acids. The CDR3 loop is CASSHDRAGANVLTF. The CDR3 DNA reads TGTGCCAGCAGCCATGACAGGGCTGGGGCCAACGTCCTGACTTTC.

The V gene is TRBV6-4, the J gene TRBJ2-7; possibly TRBD1 for D (6 bases). This CDR3 is 15 amino acids long. V lost 1 base and J lost 5, with 15 bases in between. The germline V gene encodes CDR1 MRHNA and CDR2 SNTAGT. CDR3 nucleotide sequence: TGTGCCAGCAGTGACTACCACAGGGAACCCAACGAGCAGTACTTC. Its translation is CASSDYHREPNEQYF.

This clone has more than one count but fewer than ten. The genes are TRBV28 and TRBJ2-7; D is possibly TRBD1 or TRBD2 (6 bases each). The CDR3 extends over 15 amino acids. V was pared by 6 bases and J by 4 bases, with 19 bases between. Germline V gene sequence: CDR1 MDHEN, CDR2 SYDVKM. In DNA, the CDR3 is TGTGCCAGCAGCTTCCCCCGGGGGCCTGGATACGAGCAGTACTTC. This sequence encodes CASSFPRGPGYEQYF.

This chain joins TRBV6-1 and TRBJ1-5, with 8 positions matching TRBD1. The V segment lost 4 bases and the J segment 7 bases; nucleotides outside the gene matches: 6. Germline V gene lookup returns CDR1 MNHNS and CDR2 SASEGT. The CDR3 covers 14 residues. CDR3 loop: CASSVDRARQPQHF. The CDR3 region has the DNA TGTGCCAGCAGTGTGGACAGGGCGAGACAGCCCCAGCATTTT.

The chain is built from TRBV27 and TRBJ2-1; unclear D gene. The V and J ends lost 5 bases and 3 bases respectively, with 8 bases between them. Germline CDR1 reads MNHEY; CDR2 reads SMNVEV (reference sequence). The CDR3 is made up of 13 amino acids. CDR3 amino acids: CASSPTDYNEQFF. Written as DNA, the CDR3 is TGTGCCAGCAGTCCGACTGACTACAATGAGCAGTTCTTC.

V and J are TRBV7-2 and TRBJ2-7; 12 bases match TRBD2. This CDR3 region has 15 residues. With V trimmed by 6 bases and J by 4 bases, 7 bases remained unmatched. Germline V gene lookup returns CDR1 SGHTA and CDR2 FQGNSA. The chain's CDR3 is CASSNSGLAGYEQYF. The CDR3 DNA sequence: TGTGCCAGCAGTAACTCGGGACTAGCGGGTTACGAGCAGTACTTC. Full variable domain (remainder filled in from reference TRBV7-2 and TRBJ2-7): GAGVSQSPSNKVTEKGKDVELRCDPISGHTALYWYRQSLGQGLEFLIYFQGNSAPDKSGLPSDRFSAERTGGSVSTLTIQRTQQEDSAVYLCASSNSGLAGYEQYFGPGTRLTVT.

The gene calls are TRBV11-2 and TRBJ1-1; perhaps TRBD1 as D (6 bases). V shed 4 bases and J shed 5 bases, with 20 bases lying between them. Per germline, CDR1 SGHAT and CDR2 FQNNGV. The CDR3 has 16 amino acids. The CDR3 DNA reads as TGTGCCAGCAGCTCCCGAGGAGGGGGGGGGTATACTGAAGCTTTCTTT. It is translated as CASSSRGGGGYTEAFF. The full variable domain, with the rest looked up from reference TRBV11-2 and TRBJ1-1, is EAGVAQSPRYKIIEKRQSVAFWCNPISGHATLYWYQQILGQGPKLLIQFQNNGVVDDSQLPKDRFSAERLKGVDSTLKIQPAKLEDSAVYLCASSSRGGGGYTEAFFGQGTRLTVV.

The rearrangement links TRBV6-5 to TRBJ2-1; D not certain. The CDR3 is 13 amino acids. Trimming removed 0 bases at V and 7 bases at J, with 7 bases between. Germline V gene sequence: CDR1 MNHEY, CDR2 SVGAGI. The CDR3 DNA sequence: TGTGCCAGCAGTTACTCACCGGTGAATGAGCAGTTCTTC. Its protein product is CASSYSPVNEQFF.

This clone was found once. V gene TRBV5-6 combines with J gene TRBJ1-1; no definite D call. The CDR3 totals 12 residues. The V gene lost 2 bases and the J gene lost 3 bases, with 5 bases spanning the gap. Germline assignment: CDR1 SGHDT and CDR2 YYEEEE. This chain's CDR3 is CASSFSDTEAFF. In DNA, the CDR3 is TGTGCCAGCAGCTTTTCGGACACTGAAGCTTTCTTT.

This clone was seen more than once but under ten times. The chain links TRBV6-5 to TRBJ1-2; weak D call: TRBD1 (6 bases). The CDR3 extends over 14 amino acids. Germline-derived CDR1 and CDR2 are MNHEY and SVGAGI. Trimming removed 2 bases at V and 6 bases at J, with 13 bases between. The CDR3 sequence is CASSYKTGGHGYTF. CDR3 DNA: TGTGCCAGCAGTTACAAGACAGGAGGGCATGGCTACACCTTC.

The chain employs TRBV5-4 and TRBJ1-5; 8 bases map to TRBD1. CDR1 SGHNT and CDR2 YYREEE come from the germline V gene (reference sequence). The V and J ends lost 3 bases and 2 bases, in that order; junction bases with no gene match: 1. This CDR3 has 14 residues. CDR3 loop: CASSSGGGNQPQHF. The CDR3 DNA follows: TGTGCCAGCAGCTCAGGGGGCGGCAATCAGCCCCAGCATTTT.

This clone has a handful of counts. The rearrangement links TRBV2 to TRBJ2-7; TRBD1 is a possible D gene (5 bases). Germline lookup yields CDR1 SNHLY and CDR2 FYNNEI. The CDR3 consists of 12 residues. Trimming left V 9 bases short and J 8 bases short, with 17 bases between. The CDR3 protein is CASGHAQGKQYF. CDR3 in DNA: TGTGCCAGTGGACATGCCCAAGGGAAGCAGTACTTC. Based on the CDR3 plus reference TRBV2 and TRBJ2-7, the full variable domain is EPEVTQTPSHQVTQMGQEVILRCVPISNHLYFYWYRQILGQKVEFLVSFYNNEISEKSEIFDDQFSVERPDGSNFTLKIRSTKLEDSAMYFCASGHAQGKQYFGPGTRLTVT.

The rearrangement uses TRBV11-3 and TRBJ2-7; 9 bases line up with TRBD1. The trim removed 5 bases at V and 0 bases at J, leaving 5 bases unmatched. CDR3 length: 15 amino acids. Per the germline V gene, CDR1 is SGHNT and CDR2 is YENEEA. The CDR3 protein is CASSPGTGSSYEQYF. CDR3 DNA: TGTGCCAGCAGCCCAGGGACAGGGTCCTCCTACGAGCAGTACTTC.

This clone was detected only once. The J gene is TRBJ2-7, the V gene TRBV6-1; a weak D match, TRBD1 (6 bases). With 1 base removed from V and 2 bases from J, the gap between germline ends came to 12 bases. CDR1 and CDR2 from the germline V gene are MNHNS and SASEGT. The CDR3 consists of 15 residues. CDR3 protein: CASSEESGGPYEQYF. DNA of the CDR3: TGTGCCAGCAGTGAAGAGTCTGGGGGCCCCTACGAGCAGTACTTC.

The CDR3 DNA reads as TGCGCCAGCAGCGCGCGGTCTAGCGGGAGTAAGGATACGCAGTATTTT. Its protein is CASSARSSGSKDTQYF. This rearrangement joins TRBV5-1 to TRBJ2-3, with TRBD2 identical over 10 bases. CDR1 is SGHRS and CDR2 is YFSETQ in the germline V gene. The length of the CDR3 is 16 residues. J lost 6 bases, V lost 4 bases, and 11 bases had no gene match.

The V call is TRBV7-9, the J call TRBJ1-1; D may be TRBD1 (5 bases). Per germline, CDR1 SEHNR and CDR2 FQNEAQ (reference sequence). This CDR3 spans 15 amino acids. V dropped 0 bases and J dropped 5 bases, with 13 bases sitting between them. This chain's CDR3 is CASSLAPDSWTEAFF. The DNA for the CDR3 is TGTGCCAGCAGCTTAGCGCCTGACAGTTGGACTGAAGCTTTCTTT.

This clone was recorded a few times. The J gene is TRBJ2-1, the V gene TRBV7-9; D could derive from TRBD1 or TRBD2 (5 bases each). The CDR3 consists of 16 residues. CDR1 SEHNR and CDR2 FQNEAQ come from the germline V gene (reference sequence). Trimming took 5 bases from V and 9 from J, leaving 23 bases between them. This chain's CDR3 is CASSIGPTEALGEQFF. CDR3 DNA sequence: TGTGCCAGCAGCATAGGACCGACAGAAGCACTAGGTGAGCAGTTCTTC.

The chain is built from TRBV7-9 and TRBJ1-1; D remains ambiguous. V lost 2 bases, J lost 6 bases, and 10 bases lay in between. The CDR3 sequence is 13 residues long. Germline assignment: CDR1 SEHNR and CDR2 FQNEAQ (reference sequence). CDR3 in DNA: TGTGCCAGCAGCTTACAACCTGGCGCTGAAGCTTTCTTT. It yields the protein CASSLQPGAEAFF.

This clone came up a few times. The chain links TRBV28 to TRBJ2-3; 9 nucleotides agree with TRBD1. The CDR3 is 15 amino acids. The trim removed 5 bases at V and 4 bases at J, leaving 7 bases unmatched. The germline V gene encodes CDR1 MDHEN and CDR2 SYDVKM. The CDR3 loop reads CASSPGQGYADTQYF. CDR3 DNA sequence: TGTGCCAGCAGTCCAGGACAGGGGTACGCAGATACGCAGTATTTT.

The V call is TRBV27, the J call TRBJ1-4; 11 bases align to TRBD1. CDR1 and CDR2 from the germline V gene are MNHEY and SMNVEV (reference sequence). This CDR3 is 16 amino acids long. With V trimmed by 3 bases and J by 7 bases, 7 bases remained unmatched. The CDR3 region has the DNA TGTGCCAGCAGTTTGGGAGGACAGGGGGCTTCTGAAAAACTGTTTTTT. Translated, it gives CASSLGGQGASEKLFF.

This chain uses TRBV7-9 with TRBJ2-3, with D uncertain. Looked up from germline, CDR1 is SEHNR and CDR2 is FQNEAQ (reference sequence). V was clipped by 8 bases and J by 0 bases, with 9 bases between them. CDR3 size: 13 residues. This CDR3 is CASSSTSTDTQYF. DNA of the CDR3: TGTGCCAGCTCCTCTACTAGCACAGATACGCAGTATTTT.

J is TRBJ2-2 and V is TRBV5-1; 11 bases are shared with TRBD1. Germline assignment: CDR1 SGHRS and CDR2 YFSETQ. The CDR3 spans 15 residues. J gave up 6 bases and V 7 bases, and 8 bases lay outside the gene matches. The CDR3 here is CASRGRTGGSGELFF. In nucleotides, the CDR3 is TGCGCCAGCCGGGGGAGGACAGGGGGCTCCGGGGAGCTGTTTTTT.